This TCR beta chain derives from a study of T cells in Graves' hyperthyroidism and ophthalmopathy. Details on this clonotype: The antigen is undetermined.

A Clinical Activity Score of at least 3, a NOSPECS grade of at least 4 and a duration under 3 months were recorded in the ophthalmopathy patients. Together with thyroid ultrasound, orbital computed tomography, serum thyroxine and TRAb, clinical symptoms were used for diagnoses. PBMCs stemmed from more than 7.5 ml fresh peripheral blood. The investigators amplified TCR beta CDR3 regions from RNA transcripts. HTBI primers were used for first-round RT-PCR of the TCR CDR3. TCRdb re-called the multiplex PCR reads with MiXCR, one entry per CDR3 protein. The sample lists about 330,000 distinct CDR3 sequences, roughly an eighth occurring once. Overall study findings and caveats: A median around six months before onset, the model predicted ophthalmopathy.

The clonotype originates from a woman aged 40 to 55 with Graves' ophthalmopathy. The sample consisted of blood.

The CDR3 protein is CASSQLPSTSFSNQPQHF. Written as DNA, the CDR3 is TGTGCCAGCTCACAACTTCCTAGCACTTCGTTTAGCAATCAGCCCCAGCATTTT. The V call is TRBV18, the J call TRBJ1-5; D gene unclear. This CDR3 spans 18 amino acids. CDR1 is KGHSH and CDR2 is LQKENI in the germline V gene. The germline V and J ends were trimmed by 4 bases and 0 bases, with 19 bases remaining between them.